This TCR beta chain was captured in a study of shared T cell receptors in the human thymus. Using immunoSEQ multiplex PCR, the repertoire was profiled, and TCRdb retains in-frame clones only, with some absent. The data show some 760,000 clones, approximately 85% seen once. CDR1 and CDR2 from the germline V gene are DFQATT and SNEGSKA (reference sequence). The CDR3 contains 11 residues. In addition, the sample was reused for a study of human thymus T cells. That work adds: The people who donated were healthy Finnish babies having corrective surgery for congenital heart defects. Corrective cardiac surgery supplied the resected thymus tissue. Thymic repertoires from unrelated individuals overlapped highly, related research reported.

The sequencing input was thymocytes. This receptor was identified in a girl less than two years old with a congenital heart defect. The chain uses TRBV20-1 and TRBJ1-2, with 7 positions matching TRBD1. CDR3 DNA sequence: TGCAGCGTAACAGGGGTTCCTGGCTACACCTTC. It codes for CSVTGVPGYTF.